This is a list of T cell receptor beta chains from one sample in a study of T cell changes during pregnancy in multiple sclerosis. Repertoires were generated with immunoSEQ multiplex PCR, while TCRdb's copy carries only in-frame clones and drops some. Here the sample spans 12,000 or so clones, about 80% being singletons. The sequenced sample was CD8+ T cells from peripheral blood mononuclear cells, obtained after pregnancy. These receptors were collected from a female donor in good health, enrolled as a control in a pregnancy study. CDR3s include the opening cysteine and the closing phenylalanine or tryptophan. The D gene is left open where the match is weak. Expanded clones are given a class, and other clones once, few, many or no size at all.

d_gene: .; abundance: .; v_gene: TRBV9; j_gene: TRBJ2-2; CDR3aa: CASSKGLPPGENTGELFF; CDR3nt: TGTGCCAGCAGCAAAGGACTCCCCCCCGGAGAGAACACCGGGGAGCTGTTTTTT
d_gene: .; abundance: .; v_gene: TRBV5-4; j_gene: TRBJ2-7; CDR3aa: CASSMDYYEQYF; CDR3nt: TGTGCCAGCAGCATGGACTACTACGAGCAGTACTTC
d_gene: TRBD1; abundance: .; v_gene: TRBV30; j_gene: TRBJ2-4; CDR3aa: CAGDRVAAKNIQYF; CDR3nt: TGTGCCGGCGACAGGGTTGCAGCCAAAAACATTCAGTACTTC
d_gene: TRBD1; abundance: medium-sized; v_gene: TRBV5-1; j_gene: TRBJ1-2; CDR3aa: CASSLGQGNGYTF; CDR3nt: TGCGCCAGCAGCTTGGGACAGGGGAATGGCTACACCTTC
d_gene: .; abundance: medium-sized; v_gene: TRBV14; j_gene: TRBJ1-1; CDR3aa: CASSPPGALYTEAFF; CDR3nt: TGTGCCAGCAGCCCCCCAGGGGCACTCTACACTGAAGCTTTCTTT
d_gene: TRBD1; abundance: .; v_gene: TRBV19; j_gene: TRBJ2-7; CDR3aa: CASSRGGGGSYEQYF; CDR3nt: TGTGCCAGTAGTAGAGGGGGCGGCGGCTCCTACGAGCAGTACTTC
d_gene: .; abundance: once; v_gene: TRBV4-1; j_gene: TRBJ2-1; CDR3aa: CASSKGVYNEQFF; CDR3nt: TGCGCCAGCTCGAAGGGGGTTTACAATGAGCAGTTCTTC
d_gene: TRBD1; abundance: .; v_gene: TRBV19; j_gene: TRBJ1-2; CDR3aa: CASRQGFIEGYTF; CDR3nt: TGTGCCAGTAGACAGGGGTTCATCGAGGGCTACACCTTC
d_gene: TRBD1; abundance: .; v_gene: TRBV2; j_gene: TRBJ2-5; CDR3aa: CASSPDRGYETQYF; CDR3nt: TGTGCCAGCAGCCCGGACAGGGGCTATGAGACCCAGTACTTC
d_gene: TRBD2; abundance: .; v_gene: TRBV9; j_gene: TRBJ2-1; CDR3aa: CASSERLAGRGEQFF; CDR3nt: TGTGCCAGCAGCGAGAGACTAGCGGGAAGGGGTGAGCAGTTCTTC
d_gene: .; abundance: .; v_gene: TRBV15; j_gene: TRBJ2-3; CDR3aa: CATSRARGSADTQYF; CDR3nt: TGTGCCACCAGCAGGGCCAGGGGCTCGGCAGATACGCAGTATTTT
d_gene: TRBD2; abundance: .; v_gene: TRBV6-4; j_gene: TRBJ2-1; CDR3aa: CASSAGLAGHNEQFF; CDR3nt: TGTGCCAGCAGTGCCGGGCTAGCGGGCCACAATGAGCAGTTCTTC
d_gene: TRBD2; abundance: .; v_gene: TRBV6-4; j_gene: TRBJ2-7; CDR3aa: CASSYGTSAYEQYF; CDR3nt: TGTGCCAGCAGTTACGGGACTAGCGCCTACGAGCAGTACTTC
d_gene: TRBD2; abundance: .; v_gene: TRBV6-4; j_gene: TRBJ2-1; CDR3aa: CASSDSTGGGEQFF; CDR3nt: TGTGCCAGCAGTGACTCGACGGGAGGAGGTGAGCAGTTCTTC
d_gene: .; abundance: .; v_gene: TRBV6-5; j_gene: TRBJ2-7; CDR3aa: CASSYSLDSSYEQYF; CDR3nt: TGTGCCAGCAGTTACTCGCTTGACTCCTCCTACGAGCAGTACTTC
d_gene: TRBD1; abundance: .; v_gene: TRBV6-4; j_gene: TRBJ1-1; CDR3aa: CASSDGTGGTEAFF; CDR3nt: TGTGCCAGCAGTGACGGGACAGGGGGGACTGAAGCTTTCTTT
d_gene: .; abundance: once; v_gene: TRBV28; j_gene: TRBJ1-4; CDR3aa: CASSKDGNLHLKLFF; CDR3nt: TGTGCCAGCAGTAAGGACGGGAACTTGCACTTAAAACTGTTTTTT
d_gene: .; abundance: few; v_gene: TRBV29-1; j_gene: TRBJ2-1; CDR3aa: CSVEERDNEQFF; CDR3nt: TGCAGCGTTGAAGAGCGGGACAATGAGCAGTTCTTC
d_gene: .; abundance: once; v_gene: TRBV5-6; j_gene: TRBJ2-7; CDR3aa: CASSYTISYEQYF; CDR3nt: TGTGCCAGCAGCTACACGATCTCCTACGAGCAGTACTTC
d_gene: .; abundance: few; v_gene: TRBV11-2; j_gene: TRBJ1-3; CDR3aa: CASSSRDGSSGNTIYF; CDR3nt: TGTGCCAGCAGCTCCCGGGACGGGAGCTCTGGAAACACCATATATTTT
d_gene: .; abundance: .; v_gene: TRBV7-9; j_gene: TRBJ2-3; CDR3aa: CASIRQGTQYF; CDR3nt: TGTGCCAGCATCCGGCAGGGGACGCAGTATTTT
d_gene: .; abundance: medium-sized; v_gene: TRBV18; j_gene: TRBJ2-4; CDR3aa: CASSPGLAKNIQYF; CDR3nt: TGTGCCAGCTCACCAGGGCTAGCCAAAAACATTCAGTACTTC
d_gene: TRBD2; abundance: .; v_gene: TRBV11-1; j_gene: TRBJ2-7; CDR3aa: CASSRLAGGMTGSYEQYF; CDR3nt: TGTGCCAGCAGCAGACTAGCGGGGGGCATGACAGGCTCCTACGAGCAGTACTTC
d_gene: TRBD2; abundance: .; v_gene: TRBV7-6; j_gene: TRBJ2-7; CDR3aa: CASSLEAASGSYEQYF; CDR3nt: TGTGCCAGCAGCTTAGAGGCGGCTAGCGGCTCCTACGAGCAGTACTTC
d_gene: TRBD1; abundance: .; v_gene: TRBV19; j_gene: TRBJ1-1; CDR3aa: CASRRTGLNTEAFF; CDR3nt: TGTGCCAGTAGACGGACAGGGTTGAACACTGAAGCTTTCTTT
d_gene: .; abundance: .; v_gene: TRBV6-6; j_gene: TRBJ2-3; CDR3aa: CALGARTDTQYF; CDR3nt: TGTGCCTTGGGGGCCCGCACAGATACGCAGTATTTT
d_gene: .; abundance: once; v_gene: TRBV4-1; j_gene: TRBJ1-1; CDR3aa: CASRQPHAGLTNTEAFF; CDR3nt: TGCGCCAGCCGTCAACCCCACGCAGGGTTGACGAACACTGAAGCTTTCTTT
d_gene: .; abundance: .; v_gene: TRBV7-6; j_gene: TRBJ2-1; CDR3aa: CASSLGPLLVGQQFF; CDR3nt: TGTGCCAGCAGCTTAGGGCCGCTGCTCGTTGGGCAGCAGTTCTTC
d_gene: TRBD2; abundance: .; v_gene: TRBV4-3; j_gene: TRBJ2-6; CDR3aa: CASSQGTSSSGANVLTF; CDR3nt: TGCGCCAGCAGCCAAGGGACTAGCAGCTCTGGGGCCAACGTCCTGACTTTC
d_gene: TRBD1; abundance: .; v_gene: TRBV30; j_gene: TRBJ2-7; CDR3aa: CAWSFGPGTGNEQYF; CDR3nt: TGTGCCTGGAGTTTCGGTCCCGGGACAGGGAACGAGCAGTACTTC
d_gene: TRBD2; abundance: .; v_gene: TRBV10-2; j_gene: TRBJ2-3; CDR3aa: CASSWTSGGTDTQYF; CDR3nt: TGCGCCAGCAGTTGGACTAGCGGGGGCACAGATACGCAGTATTTT
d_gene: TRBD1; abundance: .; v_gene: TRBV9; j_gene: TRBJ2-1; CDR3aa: CASSKGQGNEQFF; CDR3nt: TGTGCCAGCAGCAAAGGACAGGGCAATGAGCAGTTCTTC
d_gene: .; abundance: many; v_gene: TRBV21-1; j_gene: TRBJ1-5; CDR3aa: CASSNATGGQPQHF; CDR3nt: TGTGCCAGCAGCAATGCGACAGGGGGTCAGCCCCAGCATTTT
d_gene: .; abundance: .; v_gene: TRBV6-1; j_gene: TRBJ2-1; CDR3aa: CASSGAGEGVVDVPYNEQFF; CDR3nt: TGTGCCAGCAGTGGGGCAGGGGAAGGTGTTGTGGACGTACCCTACAATGAGCAGTTCTTC
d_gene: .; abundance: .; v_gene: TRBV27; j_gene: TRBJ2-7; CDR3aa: CASSLQGTYEQYF; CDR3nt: TGTGCCAGCAGTTTACAGGGGACCTACGAGCAGTACTTC
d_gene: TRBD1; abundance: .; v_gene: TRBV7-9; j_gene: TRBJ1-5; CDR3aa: CASSLGDSNQPQHF; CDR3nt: TGTGCCAGCAGCTTAGGGGACAGTAATCAGCCCCAGCATTTT
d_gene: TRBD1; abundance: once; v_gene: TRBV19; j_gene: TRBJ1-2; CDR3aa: CASRGQGEPIYGYTF; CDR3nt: TGTGCCAGTAGGGGACAGGGCGAACCAATCTATGGCTACACCTTC
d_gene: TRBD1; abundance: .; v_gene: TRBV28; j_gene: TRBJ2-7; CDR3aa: CASSATGVEDEQYF; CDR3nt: TGTGCCAGCAGTGCCACAGGGGTTGAGGACGAGCAGTACTTC
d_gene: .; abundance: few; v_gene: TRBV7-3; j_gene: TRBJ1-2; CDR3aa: CASSLGREDYGYTF; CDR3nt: TGTGCCAGCAGCTTAGGCAGGGAGGACTATGGCTACACCTTC
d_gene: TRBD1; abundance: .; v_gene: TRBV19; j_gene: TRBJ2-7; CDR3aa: CASSDTGVHEQYF; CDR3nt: TGTGCCAGTAGCGATACAGGGGTCCACGAGCAGTACTTC
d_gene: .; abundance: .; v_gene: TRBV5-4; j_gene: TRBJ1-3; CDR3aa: CASSLIGVGNTIYF; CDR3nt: TGTGCCAGCAGCTTGATAGGGGTAGGAAACACCATATATTTT
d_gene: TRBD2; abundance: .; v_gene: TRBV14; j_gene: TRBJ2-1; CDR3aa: CASSPIAGVRDNEQFF; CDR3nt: TGTGCCAGCAGCCCTATAGCGGGAGTAAGGGACAATGAGCAGTTCTTC
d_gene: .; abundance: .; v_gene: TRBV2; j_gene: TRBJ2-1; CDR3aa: CASSEWLDEQFF; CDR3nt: TGTGCCAGCAGTGAGTGGCTGGATGAGCAGTTCTTC